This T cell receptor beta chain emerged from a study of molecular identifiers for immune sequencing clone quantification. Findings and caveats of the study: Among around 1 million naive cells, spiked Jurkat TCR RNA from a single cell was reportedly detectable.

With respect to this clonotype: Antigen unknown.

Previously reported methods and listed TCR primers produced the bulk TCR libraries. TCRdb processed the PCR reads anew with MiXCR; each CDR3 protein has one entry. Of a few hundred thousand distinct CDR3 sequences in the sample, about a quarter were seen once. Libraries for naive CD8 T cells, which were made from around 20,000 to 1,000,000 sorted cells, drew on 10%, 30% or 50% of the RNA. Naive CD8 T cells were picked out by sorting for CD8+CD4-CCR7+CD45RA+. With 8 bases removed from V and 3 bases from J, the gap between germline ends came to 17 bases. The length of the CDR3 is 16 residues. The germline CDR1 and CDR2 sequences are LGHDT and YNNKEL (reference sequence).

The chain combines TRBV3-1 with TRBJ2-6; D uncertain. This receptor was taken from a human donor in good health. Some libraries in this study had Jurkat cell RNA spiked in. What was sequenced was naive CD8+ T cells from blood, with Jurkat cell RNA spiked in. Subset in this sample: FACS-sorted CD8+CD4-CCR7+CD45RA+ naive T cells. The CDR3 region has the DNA TGTGCCAGCCAACAGTCTGCTTTCGGTGGGGCCAACGTCCTGACTTTC. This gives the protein CASQQSAFGGANVLTF.